The clone carrying this TCR beta chain was recorded a few times. This specimen belongs to a study of blood T cell repertoires in COVID-19. Looking at the study overall: COVID-19 samples collected from the United States, Italy and Spain covered acute and convalescent phases.

There are 14 residues in the CDR3. Germline lookup yields CDR1 ENHRY and CDR2 SYGVKD. J was trimmed by 3 bases and V by 6 bases; bases with no gene match: 6. In the study's own analysis: The assay estimated nucleated cells by amplifying reference gene primers. Produced via immunoSEQ multiplex PCR; TCRdb's table is partial and in-frame only. V and J calls plus clone size are reproduced from that table; the DNA served to infer D and trimming. The table has 20,000 to 25,000 clones, roughly 80% seen once. Sequences were obtained from peripheral blood. This receptor was taken from a man between 35 and 55 years old with acute or convalescent COVID-19. The chain uses TRBV10-3 and TRBJ2-7, with 9 bases lining up with TRBD2. CDR3 amino acids: CAISLSGSDYEQYF. In nucleotides, the CDR3 is TGTGCCATCAGCCTTAGCGGGAGTGACTACGAGCAGTACTTC.